This T cell receptor beta chain emerged from a study of cytomegalovirus exposure and HLA in healthy donors. Method: immunoSEQ multiplex PCR; TCRdb's copy keeps in-frame clones and lacks some. The sample records approximately 65,000 clones, 96% being singletons. Germline CDR1 reads SGHVS; CDR2 reads FQNEAQ. Trimming shortened V by 0 bases and J by 6 bases, and 14 bases separated the two germline ends. The length of the CDR3 is 15 residues. This chain connects TRBV7-8 to TRBJ1-2; D is perhaps TRBD1 (6 bases). Sequenced sample: PBMCs. The TCR sequence derives from a woman aged 18-29 years in good health and CMV-seropositive. In nucleotides, the CDR3 is TGTGCCAGCAGCTTAGCTCTCAGGGGTAGGAATGGCTACACCTTC. Translated: CASSLALRGRNGYTF.